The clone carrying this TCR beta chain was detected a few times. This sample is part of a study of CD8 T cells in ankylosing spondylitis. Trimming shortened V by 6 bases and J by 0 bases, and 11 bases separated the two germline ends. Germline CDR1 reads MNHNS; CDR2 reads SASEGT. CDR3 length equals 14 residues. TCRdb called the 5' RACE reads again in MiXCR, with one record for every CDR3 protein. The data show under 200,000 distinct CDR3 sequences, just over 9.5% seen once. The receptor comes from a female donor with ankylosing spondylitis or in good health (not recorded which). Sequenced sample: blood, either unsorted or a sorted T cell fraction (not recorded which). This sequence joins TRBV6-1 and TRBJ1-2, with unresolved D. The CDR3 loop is CASRLIGANYGYTF. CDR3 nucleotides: TGTGCCAGCAGGCTGATCGGAGCTAACTATGGCTACACCTTC.